These T cell receptor beta chains were read from a single sample in a study of OX40 agonist ivuxolimab in advanced cancers. Repertoires were generated with immunoSEQ multiplex PCR, while TCRdb's copy carries only in-frame clones and drops some. The data hold about 80,000 clones, with 90% to 95% observed a single time. Sequenced material: CD4+ or CD8+ T cells sorted from blood, taken in a trial of the OX40 agonist ivuxolimab. These receptors all stem from an adult with an advanced solid tumor such as melanoma, head and neck, liver or kidney cancer. CDR3s leave out the opening cysteine and the closing phenylalanine or tryptophan.

TRBJ2-7	TRBV7-3	ASSLSGGSSYEQY
TRBJ1-1	TRBV15	ATSPGYTEAF
TRBJ2-1	TRBV28	ASTLGLANYNEQF
TRBJ2-5	TRBV10-2	ATVPGTSVKTQY
TRBJ1-5	TRBV9	ASSVWDRVNQPQH
TRBJ2-3	TRBV7-2	ASSLDGLQRDTQY
TRBJ2-7	TRBV7-2	ASSSQDGTYEQY
TRBJ2-3	TRBV30	AWSVGRMTEDTQY
TRBJ2-5	TRBV5-1	ASSSSGVQETQY
TRBJ1-2	TRBV5-1	ASSWDSFYGYT
TRBJ2-3	TRBV5-1	ASSLFLVGDTQY
TRBJ1-2	TRBV14	ASSQDGGMNYGYT
TRBJ2-2	TRBV28	ASSTYGELF
TRBJ2-7	TRBV19	ASSAGYSYEQY
TRBJ1-2	TRBV19	ASSAQQGNYGYT
TRBJ2-1	TRBV29-1	SVEKGTGVYEQF
TRBJ2-5	TRBV6-5	ASTTSGAQETQY
TRBJ1-6	TRBV13	ASSGQTGGRNSPLH
TRBJ2-3	TRBV5-5	ASSRGTSPDTQY
TRBJ2-7	TRBV7-2	ASSLPSYEQY
TRBJ2-5	TRBV19	ASSIFGDQETQY
TRBJ1-2	TRBV10-3	AISEGEANYGYT
TRBJ2-7	TRBV6-5	ASSRGRELYEQY
TRBJ1-1	TRBV5-5	ASSRTYTEAF
TRBJ2-1	TRBV15	ATSSGSGGEKSYNEQF
TRBJ2-1	TRBV7-2	ASSLYQPPGNEQF
TRBJ2-1	TRBV30	AWTSVVGGNEQF
TRBJ2-2	TRBV7-6	ASSLASGGNTGELF